The 13 T cell receptor beta chains in this list originate from one sample, sequenced in a study of blood T cell repertoires in COVID-19. The protocol was immunoSEQ multiplex PCR, while the TCRdb copy is restricted to in-frame clones and leaves out a portion. This sample has about 240,000 clones, with around 90% found just once. The material sequenced was peripheral blood. These receptors all come from a man in his 60s who had recovered from COVID-19.

The V gene is TRBV30, the J gene TRBJ1-6; possibly TRBD1 for D (6 bases). Trimming left V 5 bases short and J 11 bases short, with 19 bases between. Germline CDR1 reads GTSNPN; CDR2 reads SVGIG (reference sequence). There are 14 residues in the CDR3. CDR3 sequence (DNA): TGTGCCTGGGCCCGGGACATCCCGGGCGCACCCCTCCACTTT. It yields the protein CAWARDIPGAPLHF. The variable domain in full, with the rest retrieved from reference TRBV30 and TRBJ1-6, is SQTIHQWPATLVQPVGSPLSLECTVEGTSNPNLYWYRQAAGRGLQLLFYSVGIGQISSEVPQNLSASRPQDRQFILSSKKLLLSDSGFYLCAWARDIPGAPLHFGNGTRLTVT.

This clone showed up just a few times. The V gene is TRBV29-1, the J gene TRBJ1-1; a possible D gene is TRBD1 (5 bases). The CDR3 has 12 residues. V lost 6 bases and J 0 bases, leaving 8 bases between the germline ends. The V gene's germline CDR1 is SQVTM and CDR2 ANQGSEA. Here the CDR3 reads CSVTVMNTEAFF. The CDR3 region has the DNA TGCAGCGTGACAGTGATGAACACTGAAGCTTTCTTT.

The gene calls are TRBV3-1 (or the pseudogene TRBV3-2) and TRBJ2-7; 8 nucleotides line up with TRBD1. Germline V gene data show CDR1 as LGHDT and CDR2 as YNNKEL (reference sequence). Trimming removed 3 bases from V and 3 bases from J; junction bases left unmatched: 4. This CDR3 has 14 amino acids. CDR3 region: CASSQRQGFYEQYF. CDR3 nucleotide sequence: TGTGCCAGCAGCCAGAGACAGGGGTTCTACGAGCAGTACTTC.

Comments on this clone: Different DNA sequences within this sample yield the same CDR3. The CDR3 sequence: CSAGAGVGYTF. For the CDR3, the DNA is TGCAGTGCTGGGGCGGGGGTCGGCTACACCTTC. The chain carries TRBV20-1 and TRBJ1-2; a weak D match, TRBD1 (5 bases). Germline V lookup: CDR1 DFQATT, CDR2 SNEGSKA (reference sequence). This CDR3 has 11 amino acids. Trimming took 5 bases from V and 8 from J, leaving 12 bases between them.

The V gene is TRBV7-2, the J gene TRBJ1-5, with 8 bases aligning to TRBD1. Trimming cost V 1 base and J 2 bases; bases outside gene matches: 4. Looked up from germline, CDR1 is SGHTA and CDR2 is FQGNSA. This CDR3 contains 16 residues. The CDR3 protein is CASSLGTGLGNQPQHF. The CDR3 DNA sequence: TGTGCCAGCAGCTTAGGGACAGGGCTAGGCAATCAGCCCCAGCATTTT.

The chain employs TRBV4-2 and TRBJ2-2; 10 nucleotides agree with TRBD1. The germline V gene has CDR1 LGHNA and CDR2 YNFKEQ. With V trimmed by 2 bases and J by 4 bases, 10 bases remained unmatched. The CDR3 has 18 amino acids. CDR3 region: CASSQRLTGGKGTGELFF. In nucleotides, the CDR3 is TGTGCCAGCAGCCAAAGATTGACAGGGGGCAAGGGCACCGGGGAGCTGTTTTTT.

The V and J genes are TRBV3-1 (or the pseudogene TRBV3-2) and TRBJ2-3, with D possibly matching TRBD2 (5 bases). Germline V CDR1 and CDR2: LGHDT, YNNKEL (reference sequence). The CDR3 totals 15 residues. V was clipped by 3 bases and J by 4 bases, with 14 bases between them. CDR3 DNA: TGTGCCAGCAGCCAGCTAGCACTTATCGCAGATACGCAGTATTTT. Protein: CASSQLALIADTQYF.

V usage is TRBV15 and J usage is TRBJ2-7; D possibly corresponds to TRBD2 (6 bases). CDR3 length equals 15 residues. Germline V gene lookup returns CDR1 LNHNV and CDR2 YYDKDF (reference sequence). Trimming cost V 1 base and J 2 bases, with 12 bases left between them. CDR3 bases: TGTGCCACCAGCAGAGTCGAGACGGGGGCCTACGAGCAGTACTTC. This sequence encodes CATSRVETGAYEQYF.

The gene calls are TRBV6-2 or TRBV6-3 and TRBJ1-5, with D unclear. Trimming removed 2 bases at V and 4 bases at J, with 9 bases between. The germline V gene encodes CDR1 MNHEY and CDR2 SVGEGT. This CDR3 has 14 amino acids. CDR3 coding DNA: TGTGCCAGCAGTTACGGCCGAGGGAATCAGCCCCAGCATTTT. It encodes CASSYGRGNQPQHF.

The V call is TRBV6-6, the J call TRBJ2-1; D possibly corresponds to TRBD2 (6 bases). The ends were cut back, 1 base at V and 7 bases at J, with 11 bases in the middle. Looked up from germline, CDR1 is MNHNY and CDR2 is SVGAGI (reference sequence). This CDR3 has 14 amino acids. The chain's CDR3 is CASSYLTRGNEQFF. The CDR3 bases are TGTGCCAGCAGTTACTTGACCCGGGGGAATGAGCAGTTCTTC.

This sequence joins TRBV10-3 and TRBJ1-2; no firm D call. The V end was cut by 8 bases, the J end by 7 bases, with 14 bases between. The CDR3 runs 12 residues. CDR1 is ENHRY, CDR2 SYGVKD, per germline. In DNA, the CDR3 is TGTGCCATCTCCACTGGGCCGAGTGGCTACACCTTC. This translates into CAISTGPSGYTF.

This clone came up once. DNA for the CDR3: TGTGCCAGTAGCGACAGGTCCCTGGGGACCGGGGAGCTGTTTTTT. It encodes CASSDRSLGTGELFF. The V gene is TRBV19, the J gene TRBJ2-2; tentatively, D is TRBD1 (6 bases). Looked up from germline, CDR1 is LNHDA and CDR2 is SQIVND (reference sequence). The CDR3 contains 15 residues. V lost 6 bases to trimming and J lost 5 bases, with 16 bases between them.

The chain couples TRBV21-1 to TRBJ1-5; the D segment call TRBD1 is taken from the table without a DNA check. TRBV21-1 is described as a pseudogene. CDR3 length equals 14 residues. CDR3 sequence (DNA): TGTGCCAGCAGCATCAACCGGGACAGCCAGCCCCAGCATTTT. Its protein is CASSINRDSQPQHF.